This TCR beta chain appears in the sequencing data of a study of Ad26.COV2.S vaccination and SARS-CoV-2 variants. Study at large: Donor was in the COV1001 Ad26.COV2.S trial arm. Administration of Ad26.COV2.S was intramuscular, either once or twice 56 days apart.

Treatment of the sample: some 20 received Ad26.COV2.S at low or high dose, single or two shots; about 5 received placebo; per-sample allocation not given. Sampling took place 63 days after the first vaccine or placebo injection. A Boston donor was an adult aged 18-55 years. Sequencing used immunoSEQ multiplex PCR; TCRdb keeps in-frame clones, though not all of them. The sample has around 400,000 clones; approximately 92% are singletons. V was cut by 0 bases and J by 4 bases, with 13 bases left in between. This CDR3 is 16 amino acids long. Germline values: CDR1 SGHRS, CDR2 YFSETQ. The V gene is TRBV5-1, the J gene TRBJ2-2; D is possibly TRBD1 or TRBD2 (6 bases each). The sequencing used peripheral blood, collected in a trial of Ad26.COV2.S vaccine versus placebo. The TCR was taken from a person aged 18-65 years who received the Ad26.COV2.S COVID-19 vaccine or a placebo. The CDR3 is CASSLEGGGSTGELFF. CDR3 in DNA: TGCGCCAGCAGCTTGGAAGGAGGGGGGAGCACCGGGGAGCTGTTTTTT. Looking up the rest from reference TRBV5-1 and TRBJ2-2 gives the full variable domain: KAGVTQTPRYLIKTRGQQVTLSCSPISGHRSVSWYQQTPGQGLQFLFEYFSETQRNKGNFPGRFSGRQFSNSRSEMNVSTLELGDSALYLCASSLEGGGSTGELFFGEGSRLTVL.